This TCR beta chain was sequenced for a study of blood T cells in healthy people across ages. Notes on the study in general: Strong correlation linked observed beta diversity and percent naive T cells.

Trimming took off 7 bases at V and 1 base at J, with 14 bases between the two ends. The CDR3 runs 13 residues. CDR1 DFQATT and CDR2 SNEGSKA come from the germline V gene (reference sequence). Then a second PCR, running roughly 6 to 11 cycles, was carried out with a sample-barcoded 5' primer and a J-beta primer mix. TCRdb fed the 5' RACE reads into MiXCR, producing one record per CDR3 protein. This table has 1.2 million to 1.5 million distinct CDR3 sequences, roughly 64% appearing once. This clonotype occurred a few times. Its cognate antigen is unknown. Total RNA amounts of at least 5.5 micrograms were extracted per sample.

The sequence came from a man aged 18 to 30 in good health. The sample comprised blood. The J gene is TRBJ2-7, the V gene TRBV20-1; D gene uncertain. The CDR3 DNA sequence: TGCAGTGAACGTCCCAAGAGTTCCTACGAGCAGTACTTC. Encoded protein: CSERPKSSYEQYF.